Sequencing of this T cell receptor (beta chain) was carried out in a study of cytomegalovirus exposure and HLA in healthy donors. Study details: When 350 to 500 donors were genotyped, approximately 80% of them were found to fall in the Caucasian-associated ancestry cluster. Notes on the study in general: Reports state that TCR beta sequences accurately predicted most subjects' HLA-A and HLA-B alleles. Later on, a genetic analysis was performed. It linked a missense variant in DCLRE1C with V- and J-gene trimming of TCR beta.

The CDR3 spans 20 residues. The germline V gene encodes CDR1 LGHNT and CDR2 FRNRAP. V was clipped by 0 bases and J by 0 bases, with 18 bases between them. Of note for this clone: Its specificity is unknown.

It was with 60 Vbeta and 13 Jbeta primers that the PCR ran. The repertoire was sequenced with immunoSEQ multiplex PCR; TCRdb's copy has only in-frame clones and lacks some. The table shows around 180,000 clones, with roughly 81% occurring only once. This TCR came from a girl under 18 in good health and CMV-seropositive. Material for sequencing was PBMCs. The chain couples TRBV12-5 to TRBJ1-6; D gene uncertain. Here the CDR3 DNA reads TGTGCTAGTGGTTTGGTACAAAAGATTTGGTCCCGCTCCTATAATTCACCCCTCCACTTT. Translated: CASGLVQKIWSRSYNSPLHF.